This TCR beta chain is drawn from a study of T cell responses to AZD1222 COVID-19 vaccine. Study-level results: Baseline testing showed seropositivity in only a handful of AZD1222 recipients. White British ancestry dominated among donors, who included more females, and clonal diversity was possibly underestimated. Repertoires were sampled only after the peak T cell response. Nearly half of the spike-specific TCRs reportedly recognize variant regions that carry no mutations.

On this clone: The antigen is not known.

CDR1 is SGHAT, CDR2 FQNNGV, per germline. This CDR3 contains 15 residues. V lost 4 bases to trimming and J lost 1 base, with 13 bases between them. Assay: immunoSEQ multiplex PCR; the TCRdb copy retains only in-frame clones and omits some. The sample consists of 95,000 to 120,000 clones, roughly 86% of them appearing once. The sequenced sample was peripheral blood, obtained on day 0 of AZD1222 vaccination. This sequence joins TRBV11-2 and TRBJ1-1; TRBD1 is a possible D gene (6 bases). The TCR was taken from an adult in good health. DNA for the CDR3: TGTGCCAGCAGCTCCGGACAGCCGGGGAACACTGAAGCTTTCTTT. This codes for CASSSGQPGNTEAFF.